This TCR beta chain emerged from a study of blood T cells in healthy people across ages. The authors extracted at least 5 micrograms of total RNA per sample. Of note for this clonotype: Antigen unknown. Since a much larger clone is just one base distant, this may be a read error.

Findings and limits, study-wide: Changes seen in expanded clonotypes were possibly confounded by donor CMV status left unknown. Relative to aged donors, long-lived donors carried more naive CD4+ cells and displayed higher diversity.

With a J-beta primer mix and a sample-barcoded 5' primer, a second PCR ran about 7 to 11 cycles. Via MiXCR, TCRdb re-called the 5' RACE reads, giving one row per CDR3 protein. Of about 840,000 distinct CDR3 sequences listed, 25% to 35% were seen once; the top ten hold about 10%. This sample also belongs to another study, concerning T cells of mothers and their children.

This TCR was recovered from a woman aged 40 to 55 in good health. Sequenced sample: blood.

CDR3 DNA: TGTGCCAGCAGTTTGACAGGGAATTCCTACGGGCAGTACTTC. Encoded protein: CASSLTGNSYGQYF. The chain combines TRBV27 with TRBJ2-5; 7 bases match TRBD1. V lost 3 bases, J lost 11 bases, and 12 bases stayed unmatched. The V gene's germline CDR1 is MNHEY and CDR2 SMNVEV (reference sequence). The CDR3 is 14 amino acids.